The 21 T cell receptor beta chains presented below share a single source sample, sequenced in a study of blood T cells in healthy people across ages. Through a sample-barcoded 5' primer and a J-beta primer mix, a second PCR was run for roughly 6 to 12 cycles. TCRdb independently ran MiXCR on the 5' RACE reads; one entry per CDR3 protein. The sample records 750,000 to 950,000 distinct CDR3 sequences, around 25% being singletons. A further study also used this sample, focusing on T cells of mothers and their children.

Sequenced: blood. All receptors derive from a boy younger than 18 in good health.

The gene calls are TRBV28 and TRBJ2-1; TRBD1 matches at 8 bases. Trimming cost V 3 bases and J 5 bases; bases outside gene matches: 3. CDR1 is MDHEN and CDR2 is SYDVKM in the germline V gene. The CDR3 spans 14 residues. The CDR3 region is CASSFPRGHNEQFF. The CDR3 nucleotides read TGTGCCAGCAGTTTCCCCAGGGGGCACAATGAGCAGTTCTTC.

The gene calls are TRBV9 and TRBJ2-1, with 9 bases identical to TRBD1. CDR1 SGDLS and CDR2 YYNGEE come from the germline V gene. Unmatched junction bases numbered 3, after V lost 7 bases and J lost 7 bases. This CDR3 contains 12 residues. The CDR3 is CASGQGRNEQFF. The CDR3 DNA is TGTGCCAGCGGACAGGGGAGGAATGAGCAGTTCTTC.

The CDR3, as DNA: TGTGCCAGCGGGGAGGGGGGGGCGCCATTCACTGAAGCTTTCTTT. Amino acids: CASGEGGAPFTEAFF. V and J are TRBV2 and TRBJ1-1; D is possibly TRBD1 (6 bases). The germline CDR1 and CDR2 sequences are SNHLY and FYNNEI. The CDR3 runs 15 residues. The germline V and J ends were trimmed by 8 bases and 4 bases, with 20 bases remaining between them.

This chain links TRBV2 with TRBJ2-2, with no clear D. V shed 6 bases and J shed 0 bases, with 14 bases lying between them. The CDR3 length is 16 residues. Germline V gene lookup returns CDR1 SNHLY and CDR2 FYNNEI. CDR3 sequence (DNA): TGTGCCAGCAGCCCCTATGAACCATCGAACACCGGGGAGCTGTTTTTT. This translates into CASSPYEPSNTGELFF.

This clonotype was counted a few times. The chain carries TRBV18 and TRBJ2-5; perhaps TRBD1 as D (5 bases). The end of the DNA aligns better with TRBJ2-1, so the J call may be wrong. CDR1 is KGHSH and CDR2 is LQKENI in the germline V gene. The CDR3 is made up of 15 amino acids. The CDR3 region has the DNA TGTGCCAGCTCACCTAACCAGGGCAATCGGAATGAGCAGTTCTTC. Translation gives CASSPNQGNRNEQFF.

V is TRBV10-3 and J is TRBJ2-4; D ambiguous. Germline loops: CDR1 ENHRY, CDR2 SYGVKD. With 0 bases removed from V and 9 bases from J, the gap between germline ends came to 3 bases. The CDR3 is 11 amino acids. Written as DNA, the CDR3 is TGTGCCATCAGTGAGTCAACCATTCAGTACTTC. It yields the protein CAISESTIQYF.

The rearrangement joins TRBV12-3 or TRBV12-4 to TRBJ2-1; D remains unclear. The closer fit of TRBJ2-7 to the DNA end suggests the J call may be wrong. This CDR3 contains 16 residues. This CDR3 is CASSSRPRTDPYEQYF. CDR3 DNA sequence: TGTGCCAGCAGCTCAAGACCTCGGACCGATCCCTACGAGCAGTACTTC.

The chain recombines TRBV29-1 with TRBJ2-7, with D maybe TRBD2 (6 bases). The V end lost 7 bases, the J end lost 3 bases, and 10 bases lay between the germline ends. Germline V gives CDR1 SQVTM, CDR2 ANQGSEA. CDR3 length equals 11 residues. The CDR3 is CSGGLGYEQYF. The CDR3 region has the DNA TGCAGCGGGGGACTCGGCTACGAGCAGTACTTC.

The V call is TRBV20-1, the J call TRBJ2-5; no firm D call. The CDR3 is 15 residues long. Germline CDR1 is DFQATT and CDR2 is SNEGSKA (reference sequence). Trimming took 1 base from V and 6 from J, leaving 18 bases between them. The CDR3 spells CSARVLETASQTQYF. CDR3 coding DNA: TGCAGTGCTAGAGTTCTGGAGACTGCCTCTCAGACCCAGTACTTC.

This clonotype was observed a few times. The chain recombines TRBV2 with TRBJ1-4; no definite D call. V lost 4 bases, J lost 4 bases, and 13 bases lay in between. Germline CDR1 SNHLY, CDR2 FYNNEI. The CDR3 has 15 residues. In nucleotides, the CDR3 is TGTGCCAGCAGTGTCCAATCAGCATTTAATGAAAAACTGTTTTTT. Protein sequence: CASSVQSAFNEKLFF.

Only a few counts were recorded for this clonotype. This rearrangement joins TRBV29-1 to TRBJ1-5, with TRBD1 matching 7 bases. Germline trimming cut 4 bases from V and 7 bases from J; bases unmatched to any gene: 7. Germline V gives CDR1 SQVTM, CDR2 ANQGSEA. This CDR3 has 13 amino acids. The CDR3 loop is CSVAEQGNQPQHF. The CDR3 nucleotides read TGCAGCGTTGCGGAACAGGGGAACCAGCCCCAGCATTTT.

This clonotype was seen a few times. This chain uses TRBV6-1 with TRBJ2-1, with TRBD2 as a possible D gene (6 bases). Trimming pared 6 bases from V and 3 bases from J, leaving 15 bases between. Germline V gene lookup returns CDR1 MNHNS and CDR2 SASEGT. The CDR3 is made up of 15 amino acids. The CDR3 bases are TGTGCCAGCAGGGGGCCGGGACTGAGCTACAATGAGCAGTTCTTC. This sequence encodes CASRGPGLSYNEQFF.

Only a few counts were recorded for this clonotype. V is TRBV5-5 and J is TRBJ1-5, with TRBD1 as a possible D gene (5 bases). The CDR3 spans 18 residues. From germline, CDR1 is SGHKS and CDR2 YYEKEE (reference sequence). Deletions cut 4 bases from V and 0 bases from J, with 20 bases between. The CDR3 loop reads CASSPRGATPFSNQPQHF. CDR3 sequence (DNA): TGTGCCAGCAGCCCTAGGGGCGCTACCCCCTTTAGCAATCAGCCCCAGCATTTT.

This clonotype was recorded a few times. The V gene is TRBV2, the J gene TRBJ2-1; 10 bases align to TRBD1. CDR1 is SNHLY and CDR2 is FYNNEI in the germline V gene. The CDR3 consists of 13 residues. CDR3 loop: CASGDRGYNEQFF. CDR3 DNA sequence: TGTGCGAGTGGGGACAGGGGCTACAATGAGCAGTTCTTC.

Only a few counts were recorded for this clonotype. The CDR3 nucleotides are TGCAGTGCTAGAGAGGGAACGGGGAGAGGAGAGACCCAGTACTTC. Translated: CSAREGTGRGETQYF. This chain links TRBV20-1 with TRBJ2-5, with TRBD2 as a possible D gene (5 bases). V was clipped by 0 bases and J by 4 bases, with 15 bases between them. Germline CDR1 DFQATT, CDR2 SNEGSKA (reference sequence). The CDR3 sequence is 15 residues long.

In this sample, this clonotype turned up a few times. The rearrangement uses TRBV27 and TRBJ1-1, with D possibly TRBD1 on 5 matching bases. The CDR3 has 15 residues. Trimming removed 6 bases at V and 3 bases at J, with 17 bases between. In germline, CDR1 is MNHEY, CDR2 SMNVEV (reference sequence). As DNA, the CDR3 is TGTGCCAGCAGCCCCGTGGGAGGGGAGCACACTGAAGCTTTCTTT. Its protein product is CASSPVGGEHTEAFF.

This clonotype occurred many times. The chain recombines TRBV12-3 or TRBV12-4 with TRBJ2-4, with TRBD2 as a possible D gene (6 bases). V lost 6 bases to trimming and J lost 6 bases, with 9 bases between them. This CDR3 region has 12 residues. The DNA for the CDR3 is TGTGCCAGCAGCTTGGGAGGAAACATTCAGTACTTC. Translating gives CASSLGGNIQYF.

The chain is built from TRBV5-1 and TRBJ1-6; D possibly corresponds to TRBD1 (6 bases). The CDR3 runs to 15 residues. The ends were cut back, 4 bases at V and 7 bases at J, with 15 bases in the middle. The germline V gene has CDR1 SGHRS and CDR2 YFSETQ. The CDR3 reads CASSPHEGGNSPLHF. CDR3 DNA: TGCGCCAGCAGCCCCCACGAGGGGGGGAATTCACCCCTCCACTTT.

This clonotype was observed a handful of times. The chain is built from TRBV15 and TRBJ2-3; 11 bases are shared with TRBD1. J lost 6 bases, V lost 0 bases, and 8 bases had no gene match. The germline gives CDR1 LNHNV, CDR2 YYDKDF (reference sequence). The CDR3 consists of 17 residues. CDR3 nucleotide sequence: TGTGCCACCAGCAGAGACGAGAGGGACAGGGGGGTTGATACGCAGTATTTT. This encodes CATSRDERDRGVDTQYF.

This CDR3 is CASPVGRGVSYNEQFF. In DNA form, the CDR3 reads TGTGCCAGCCCGGTAGGGCGGGGGGTGTCCTACAATGAGCAGTTCTTC. The chain carries TRBV6-2 or TRBV6-3 and TRBJ2-1, with 8 bases lining up with TRBD2. V was pared by 8 bases and J by 1 base, with 10 bases of the junction left unmatched. Germline V lookup: CDR1 MNHEY, CDR2 SVGEGT. The CDR3 has 16 amino acids.

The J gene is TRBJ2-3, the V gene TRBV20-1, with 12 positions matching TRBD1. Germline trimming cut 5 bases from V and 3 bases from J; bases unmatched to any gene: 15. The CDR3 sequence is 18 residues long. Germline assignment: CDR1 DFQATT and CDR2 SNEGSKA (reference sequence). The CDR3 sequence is CSALSALWDRGRTDTQYF. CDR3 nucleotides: TGCAGTGCTCTAAGCGCCCTTTGGGACAGGGGGCGTACAGATACGCAGTATTTT.